One sample yielded the 30 T cell receptor beta chains listed below, sequenced in a study of T cells in Graves' hyperthyroidism and ophthalmopathy. The investigators amplified TCR beta CDR3 regions from RNA transcripts. A first-round RT-PCR of the TCR CDR3 used the HTBI primer set. From the multiplex PCR reads, TCRdb called clonotypes with MiXCR, one entry per CDR3 protein. The table has around 250,000 distinct CDR3 sequences, roughly 15% seen once. The sequenced material came from blood. The receptors were sampled from a woman in her thirties or forties with Graves' hyperthyroidism that later progressed to Graves' ophthalmopathy.

This clonotype was seen many times. The chain links TRBV27 to TRBJ2-1; 9 bases match TRBD1. The CDR3 spans 15 residues. The junction had 7 bases not matched to a gene; V was cut back by 2 bases and J by 8 bases. Germline V gene lookup returns CDR1 MNHEY and CDR2 SMNVEV (reference sequence). The CDR3 DNA reads TGTGCCAGCAGTTTAGAACAGGGGGCGTCCCATGAGCAGTTCTTC. Its protein is CASSLEQGASHEQFF.

In this sample, this clonotype turned up many times. This sequence joins TRBV6-2 or TRBV6-3 and TRBJ1-5; 7 bases fit TRBD1. Looked up from germline, CDR1 is MNHEY and CDR2 is SVGEGT. V was pared by 6 bases and J by 0 bases, with 11 bases of the junction left unmatched. CDR3 length equals 17 residues. The CDR3 nucleotides are TGTGCCAGCAGCTACAGGGGTCGGAGGGGTAGCAATCAGCCCCAGCATTTT. It is translated as CASSYRGRRGSNQPQHF.

This clonotype was seen repeatedly, ten times or more. The V call is TRBV2, the J call TRBJ2-5, with TRBD1 as a possible D gene (8 bases). Per the germline V gene, CDR1 is SNHLY and CDR2 is FYNNEI. The CDR3 runs 16 residues. V was shortened by 4 bases and J by 5 bases, with 20 bases between the two germline ends. DNA of the CDR3: TGTGCCAGCAGTGCGGGCCTCAGGGGGCGGGGGGAGACCCAGTACTTC. This gives the protein CASSAGLRGRGETQYF.

The V call is TRBV25-1, the J call TRBJ2-3, with 8 bases matching TRBD2. Germline CDR1 is MGHDK and CDR2 is SYGVNS. The CDR3 is 13 residues long. J was trimmed by 5 bases and V by 6 bases; bases with no gene match: 4. CDR3 residues: CASRRAGVDTQYF. The CDR3 coding sequence is TGTGCCAGCAGGAGAGCGGGAGTAGATACGCAGTATTTT.

This clonotype has a count of ten or more. The V call is TRBV28, the J call TRBJ2-7, with a weak D call TRBD1 (5 bases). CDR1 is MDHEN and CDR2 is SYDVKM in the germline V gene. The CDR3 covers 14 residues. The germline V and J ends were trimmed by 3 bases and 6 bases, with 15 bases remaining between them. The CDR3 DNA is TGTGCCAGCAGTTTGGGGCAGGGTTGGACCGAGCAGTACTTC. Translation gives CASSLGQGWTEQYF.

This clonotype was detected many times. The V gene is TRBV28, the J gene TRBJ1-1; no reliable D call. Trimming cost V 4 bases and J 0 bases, with 18 bases left between them. The CDR3 consists of 17 residues. Germline CDR1 is MDHEN and CDR2 is SYDVKM. The CDR3 sequence is CASSSVEIGRLNTEAFF. The CDR3 DNA follows: TGTGCCAGCAGTTCGGTCGAGATCGGACGTCTGAACACTGAAGCTTTCTTT.

The genes are TRBV6-1 and TRBJ1-1; possibly TRBD1 for D (5 bases). Germline assignment: CDR1 MNHNS and CDR2 SASEGT. V lost 0 bases and J 4 bases, leaving 9 bases between the germline ends. The CDR3 spans 14 residues. The CDR3 loop is CASSEAGGGTEAFF. The CDR3 DNA sequence: TGTGCCAGCAGTGAAGCCGGGGGGGGCACTGAAGCTTTCTTT.

This clonotype was counted between two and nine times. This sequence joins TRBV5-6 and TRBJ2-1, with D possibly TRBD1 on 6 matching bases. V was shortened by 1 base and J by 7 bases, with 24 bases between the two germline ends. Germline CDR1 is SGHDT and CDR2 is YYEEEE. The CDR3 length is 18 residues. The CDR3 is CASSLIGSLDSLQNEQFF. The CDR3 nucleotides are TGTGCCAGCAGCTTGATCGGGTCCCTGGACAGCCTACAAAATGAGCAGTTCTTC. The complete variable domain, with remaining parts taken from reference TRBV5-6 and TRBJ2-1, reads DAGVTQSPTHLIKTRGQQVTLRCSPKSGHDTVSWYQQALGQGPQFIFQYYEEEERQRGNFPDRFSGHQFPNYSSELNVNALLLGDSALYLCASSLIGSLDSLQNEQFFGPGTRLTVL.

This clonotype was seen at least ten times. The chain combines TRBV7-8 with TRBJ2-3; TRBD2 is a possible D gene (6 bases). V shed 5 bases and J shed 4 bases, with 19 bases lying between them. The CDR3 length is 16 residues. Germline V gene lookup returns CDR1 SGHVS and CDR2 FQNEAQ. CDR3 loop: CASSPRAEREADTQYF. As DNA, the CDR3 is TGTGCCAGCAGCCCAAGAGCGGAGAGGGAGGCAGATACGCAGTATTTT.

This clonotype came up many times. This chain joins TRBV13 and TRBJ1-2; maybe TRBD1 (5 bases). The V end was cut by 3 bases, the J end by 8 bases, with 16 bases between. The CDR3 covers 14 residues. Germline V lookup: CDR1 PRHDT, CDR2 FYEKMQ (reference sequence). CDR3 region: CASSLVPGIGGYTF. As DNA, the CDR3 is TGTGCCAGCAGCTTGGTCCCAGGGATCGGGGGCTACACCTTC.

This clonotype has ten or more counts. This chain links TRBV6-1 with TRBJ2-2; D call uncertain. There are 15 residues in the CDR3. V lost 1 base, J lost 1 base, and 7 bases lay in between. The germline CDR1 and CDR2 sequences are MNHNS and SASEGT. This chain's CDR3 is CASSEEAGNTGELFF. CDR3 nucleotides: TGTGCCAGCAGTGAAGAGGCAGGGAACACCGGGGAGCTGTTTTTT.

The chain combines TRBV6-9 with TRBJ2-1; D is unresolved. Germline assignment: CDR1 MNHGY and CDR2 SVAAGI. V was pared by 3 bases and J by 0 bases, with 9 bases between. This CDR3 has 15 residues. CDR3 DNA sequence: TGTGCCAGCAGTTACTTGGGCCGCTCCTACAATGAGCAGTTCTTC. This sequence encodes CASSYLGRSYNEQFF.

The sample holds many counts of this clonotype. This rearrangement joins TRBV4-1 to TRBJ2-7, with 7 bases matching TRBD2. The ends lost 5 bases at V and 3 bases at J; junction bases unmatched: 7. The V gene's germline CDR1 is MGHRA and CDR2 YSYEKL. The CDR3 extends over 14 amino acids. CDR3: CASSSLGGRYEQYF. Written as DNA, the CDR3 is TGCGCCAGCAGCTCCTTGGGAGGGCGCTACGAGCAGTACTTC.

This clonotype showed up just a few times. J is TRBJ2-2 and V is TRBV7-9; D is uncertain. Germline CDR1 reads SEHNR; CDR2 reads FQNEAQ (reference sequence). The V gene lost 8 bases and the J gene lost 7 bases, with 17 bases spanning the gap. This CDR3 comprises 14 residues. The CDR3 nucleotides read TGTGCCAGCCGCGCAACGGGCCCGGGCGGGGAGCTGTTTTTT. This encodes CASRATGPGGELFF.

This clonotype was seen many times. This chain joins TRBV7-9 and TRBJ2-7; D not certain. Germline V lookup: CDR1 SEHNR, CDR2 FQNEAQ (reference sequence). CDR3 length: 15 residues. The V end lost 5 bases, the J end lost 3 bases, and 17 bases lay between the germline ends. The CDR3 sequence: CASSDEADPIYEQYF. In nucleotides, the CDR3 is TGTGCCAGCAGCGACGAGGCGGACCCAATCTACGAGCAGTACTTC.

This clonotype was picked up many times. The chain recombines TRBV29-1 with TRBJ2-5; D unresolved. This CDR3 has 13 amino acids. V lost 4 bases and J lost 2, with 11 bases in between. Germline V gene data show CDR1 as SQVTM and CDR2 as ANQGSEA. The CDR3 region has the DNA TGCAGCGTTGCGATGGTCACACAAGAGACCCAGTACTTC. The encoded protein is CSVAMVTQETQYF.

The table lists this clonotype with many counts. This chain uses TRBV24-1 with TRBJ1-2; the D is unclear. Trimming cost V 1 base and J 4 bases, with 3 bases left between them. The germline V gene encodes CDR1 KGHDR and CDR2 SFDVKD. The CDR3 extends over 12 amino acids. CDR3 region: CATSDFFYGYTF. The CDR3 DNA sequence: TGTGCCACCAGTGATTTCTTCTATGGCTACACCTTC.

The table lists this clonotype with many counts. The gene calls are TRBV7-9 and TRBJ2-7; perhaps TRBD1 as D (5 bases). Germline V gene lookup returns CDR1 SEHNR and CDR2 FQNEAQ (reference sequence). The germline V and J ends were trimmed by 1 base and 0 bases, with 13 bases remaining between them. This CDR3 contains 16 residues. The CDR3 DNA reads TGTGCCAGCAGCTTAGGTGCAGGGCTTAACTCCTACGAGCAGTACTTC. This translates into CASSLGAGLNSYEQYF.

This clonotype was seen repeatedly, ten times or more. This chain connects TRBV27 to TRBJ2-1, with 8 positions matching TRBD2. Germline CDR1 MNHEY, CDR2 SMNVEV (reference sequence). The CDR3 length is 17 residues. The V and J ends lost 5 bases and 1 base, in that order; junction bases with no gene match: 10. The CDR3 here is CASSPTFSGGSYNEQFF. Written as DNA, the CDR3 is TGTGCCAGCAGTCCTACCTTTTCGGGAGGGTCCTACAATGAGCAGTTCTTC.

This clonotype was recorded many times. The V and J genes are TRBV28 and TRBJ2-7, with TRBD1 identical over 8 bases. The CDR3 spans 15 residues. After removal of 4 bases from V and 4 bases from J, the junction contained 9 bases not matched to a gene. The germline gives CDR1 MDHEN, CDR2 SYDVKM. The CDR3: CASSSPGQVPYEQYF. CDR3 nucleotide sequence: TGTGCCAGCAGTTCTCCGGGACAGGTGCCTTACGAGCAGTACTTC.

This sequence joins TRBV14 and TRBJ1-6; D gene ambiguous. Germline lookup yields CDR1 SGHDN and CDR2 FVKESK. V shed 2 bases and J shed 7 bases, with 6 bases lying between them. The CDR3 spans 13 residues. CDR3 amino acids: CASSQTGNSPLHF. CDR3 DNA sequence: TGTGCCAGCAGCCAAACTGGAAATTCACCCCTCCACTTT.

This clonotype was counted ten times or more. The gene calls are TRBV27 and TRBJ2-7; possibly TRBD2 for D (6 bases). The CDR3 sequence is 12 residues long. Deletions cut 2 bases from V and 6 bases from J, with 8 bases between. Per the germline V gene, CDR1 is MNHEY and CDR2 is SMNVEV (reference sequence). DNA of the CDR3: TGTGCCAGCAGTTTAAAAGCGGGCGAGCAGTACTTC. Translation gives CASSLKAGEQYF.

This clonotype was observed at least ten times. The CDR3 nucleotides read TGCAGTGCTATCCGGGGATACGAGCAGTACTTC. Its protein product is CSAIRGYEQYF. The V gene is TRBV20-1, the J gene TRBJ2-7; D may be TRBD2 (5 bases). Trimming removed 4 bases from V and 4 bases from J, with 8 bases in between. The CDR3 loop spans 11 amino acids. The V gene's germline CDR1 is DFQATT and CDR2 SNEGSKA (reference sequence).

This clonotype was detected many times. The chain carries TRBV15 and TRBJ1-1; 9 bases are shared with TRBD1. Germline V CDR1 and CDR2: LNHNV, YYDKDF (reference sequence). With V trimmed by 4 bases and J by 6 bases, 6 bases remained unmatched. CDR3 length equals 14 residues. DNA of the CDR3: TGTGCCACCAGCATGGGACAGGGAAGGGCTGAAGCTTTCTTT. Translated, it gives CATSMGQGRAEAFF.

This clonotype appeared many times. The V gene is TRBV19, the J gene TRBJ1-5; 9 bases match TRBD1. Looked up from germline, CDR1 is LNHDA and CDR2 is SQIVND (reference sequence). V lost 7 bases, J lost 3 bases, and 7 bases stayed unmatched. CDR3 length equals 15 residues. The CDR3 DNA reads TGTGCCAGTACCGACGACAGGGGGGTCAATCAGCCCCAGCATTTT. Residues: CASTDDRGVNQPQHF.

Many counts were recorded for this clonotype. This chain uses TRBV29-1 with TRBJ2-1; D perhaps matches TRBD1 (6 bases). Germline V gene lookup returns CDR1 SQVTM and CDR2 ANQGSEA. The CDR3 spans 14 residues. V was pared by 7 bases and J by 0 bases, with 13 bases between. CDR3 sequence reads: CSARDRISYNEQFF. CDR3 bases: TGCAGCGCTCGTGACAGGATCTCCTACAATGAGCAGTTCTTC.

In its sample, this clonotype was seen many times. This sequence joins TRBV28 and TRBJ2-7, with a weak D call TRBD1 (7 bases). This CDR3 is built from 16 residues. Germline V gene data show CDR1 as MDHEN and CDR2 as SYDVKM. The germline V and J ends were trimmed by 6 bases and 3 bases, with 21 bases remaining between them. CDR3 sequence (DNA): TGTGCCAGCAGCCGACCTCAGGGGGGCGGATTCTACGAGCAGTACTTC. Translated: CASSRPQGGGFYEQYF. Based on the CDR3 plus reference TRBV28 and TRBJ2-7, the full variable domain is DVKVTQSSRYLVKRTGEKVFLECVQDMDHENMFWYRQDPGLGLRLIYFSYDVKMKEKGDIPEGYSVSREKKERFSLILESASTNQTSMYLCASSRPQGGGFYEQYFGPGTRLTVT.

The genes are TRBV7-3 and TRBJ2-1; TRBD2 matches at 9 bases. J gave up 7 bases and V 1 base, and 20 bases lay outside the gene matches. The CDR3 length is 20 residues. Germline CDR1 SGHTA, CDR2 FQGTGA. Written as DNA, the CDR3 is TGTGCCAGCAGCTTAAAATATCACTCCTTTGGCGGGAGGGCCGCAAATGAGCAGTTCTTC. Translation: CASSLKYHSFGGRAANEQFF.

In this sample, this clonotype turned up many times. The rearrangement joins TRBV28 to TRBJ1-5, with a tentative D call TRBD1 (6 bases). This CDR3 is 15 amino acids long. The V gene lost 10 bases and the J gene lost 3 bases, with 19 bases spanning the gap. Germline V lookup: CDR1 MDHEN, CDR2 SYDVKM. The CDR3: CATRPGQRNNQPQHF. The CDR3 DNA sequence: TGTGCCACCCGGCCCGGACAGAGGAACAATCAGCCCCAGCATTTT.

In this sample, this clonotype turned up many times. V is TRBV20-1 and J is TRBJ1-6, with 7 positions matching TRBD1. V shed 5 bases and J 5 bases; nucleotides not matched to a gene: 15. The CDR3 runs to 17 residues. The germline V gene has CDR1 DFQATT and CDR2 SNEGSKA (reference sequence). The CDR3, as DNA: TGCAGTGCTCCGAGAACGATTGGGACAGCCCATAATTCACCCCTCCACTTT. Protein sequence: CSAPRTIGTAHNSPLHF.